These 3 T cell receptor beta chains originate from one sample sequenced in a study of STAT5B mutations in CD4+ large granular lymphocyte leukemia. Assay used: immunoSEQ multiplex PCR; TCRdb lists only in-frame clones, some missing. The data contain around 29,000 clones, around 80% of them singletons. Material: CD4+ T cells from blood buffy coats. The receptors shown here come from a human donor in good health.

This rearrangement joins TRBV29-1 to TRBJ2-3; D gene uncertain. Germline values: CDR1 SQVTM, CDR2 ANQGSEA. The CDR3 extends over 13 amino acids. Deletions cut 3 bases from V and 0 bases from J, with 7 bases between. The CDR3 nucleotides are TGCAGCGTTGACTCCGGGAGCACAGATACGCAGTATTTT. This gives the protein CSVDSGSTDTQYF.

The V and J genes are TRBV2 and TRBJ2-6, with D possibly being TRBD1 (5 bases). In germline, CDR1 is SNHLY, CDR2 FYNNEI. The V gene lost 7 bases and the J gene lost 2 bases, with 9 bases spanning the gap. The CDR3 spans 14 residues. The CDR3 sequence is CASTSGPGANVLTF. CDR3 bases: TGTGCCAGCACCTCAGGGCCTGGGGCCAACGTCCTGACTTTC.

The chain carries TRBV5-4 and TRBJ1-1, with D uncertain. Trimming left V 4 bases short and J 4 bases short, with 17 bases between. CDR3 size: 15 residues. CDR1 and CDR2 from the germline V gene are SGHNT and YYREEE (reference sequence). The DNA of the CDR3 is TGTGCCAGCAGCCCTGAACTGCCCCGGGGCACTGAAGCTTTCTTT. Its translation is CASSPELPRGTEAFF. The full variable domain, completed using reference TRBV5-4 and TRBJ1-1, is ETGVTQSPTHLIKTRGQQVTLRCSSQSGHNTVSWYQQALGQGPQFIFQYYREEENGRGNFPPRFSGLQFPNYSSELNVNALELDDSALYLCASSPELPRGTEAFFGQGTRLTVV.